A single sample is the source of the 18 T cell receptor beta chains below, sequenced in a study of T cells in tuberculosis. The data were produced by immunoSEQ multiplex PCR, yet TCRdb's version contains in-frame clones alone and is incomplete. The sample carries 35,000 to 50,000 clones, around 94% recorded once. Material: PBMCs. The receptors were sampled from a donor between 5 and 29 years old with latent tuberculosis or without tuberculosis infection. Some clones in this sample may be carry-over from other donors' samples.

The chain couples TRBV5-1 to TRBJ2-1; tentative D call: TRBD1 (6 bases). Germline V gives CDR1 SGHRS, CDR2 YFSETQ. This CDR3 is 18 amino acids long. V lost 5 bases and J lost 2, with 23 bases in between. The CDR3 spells CASRAQTGYYQTYNEQFF. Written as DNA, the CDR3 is TGCGCCAGCAGGGCACAGACAGGCTATTACCAAACCTACAATGAGCAGTTCTTC.

The CDR3 sequence is CASSPGLTGELFF. In nucleotides, the CDR3 is TGTGCCAGCAGTCCCGGACTGACCGGGGAGCTGTTTTTT. The chain combines TRBV27 with TRBJ2-2; tentative D call: TRBD2 (5 bases). The V end lost 5 bases, the J end lost 5 bases, and 9 bases lay between the germline ends. The germline CDR1 and CDR2 sequences are MNHEY and SMNVEV (reference sequence). This CDR3 has 13 amino acids.

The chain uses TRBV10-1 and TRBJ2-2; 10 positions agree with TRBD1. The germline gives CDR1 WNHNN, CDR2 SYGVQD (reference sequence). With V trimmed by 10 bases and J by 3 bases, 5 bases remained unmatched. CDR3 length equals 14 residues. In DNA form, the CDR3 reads TGCGCCAAAGGCGGGACAGGGGACACCGGGGAGCTGTTTTTT. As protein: CAKGGTGDTGELFF.

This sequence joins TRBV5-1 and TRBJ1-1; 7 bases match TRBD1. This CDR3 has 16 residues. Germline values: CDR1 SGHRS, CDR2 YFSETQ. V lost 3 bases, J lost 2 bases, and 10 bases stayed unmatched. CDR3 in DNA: TGCGCCAGCAGCTCCGGAGTCCGGACAGGCAACACTGAAGCTTTCTTT. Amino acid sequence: CASSSGVRTGNTEAFF.

The CDR3 is CASSQEVAAYNEQFF. Written as DNA, the CDR3 is TGCGCCAGCAGCCAAGAGGTAGCGGCGTACAATGAGCAGTTCTTC. The chain has TRBV4-3 and TRBJ2-1; a weak D match, TRBD2 (6 bases). This CDR3 is 15 amino acids long. Trimming pared 0 bases from V and 4 bases from J, leaving 10 bases between. In germline, CDR1 is LGHNA, CDR2 YSLEER.

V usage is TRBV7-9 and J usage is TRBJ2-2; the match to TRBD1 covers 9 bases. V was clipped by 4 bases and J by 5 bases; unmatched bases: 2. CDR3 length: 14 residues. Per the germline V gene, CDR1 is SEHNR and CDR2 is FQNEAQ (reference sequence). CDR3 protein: CASSSTGGTGELFF. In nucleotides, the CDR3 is TGTGCCAGCAGCTCGACAGGGGGTACCGGGGAGCTGTTTTTT.

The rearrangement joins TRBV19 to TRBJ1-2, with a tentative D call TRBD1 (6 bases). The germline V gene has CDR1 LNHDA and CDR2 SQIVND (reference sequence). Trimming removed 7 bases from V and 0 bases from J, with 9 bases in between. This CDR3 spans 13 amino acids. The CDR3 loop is CASTRDTNYGYTF. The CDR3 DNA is TGTGCCAGTACCAGGGACACTAACTATGGCTACACCTTC.

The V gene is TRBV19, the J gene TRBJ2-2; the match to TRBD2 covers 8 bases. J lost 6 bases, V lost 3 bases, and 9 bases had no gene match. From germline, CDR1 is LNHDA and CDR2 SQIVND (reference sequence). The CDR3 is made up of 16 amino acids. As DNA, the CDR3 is TGTGCCAGTAGTATTCCCCTAGCGGGTAGCGCCGGGGAGCTGTTTTTT. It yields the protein CASSIPLAGSAGELFF.

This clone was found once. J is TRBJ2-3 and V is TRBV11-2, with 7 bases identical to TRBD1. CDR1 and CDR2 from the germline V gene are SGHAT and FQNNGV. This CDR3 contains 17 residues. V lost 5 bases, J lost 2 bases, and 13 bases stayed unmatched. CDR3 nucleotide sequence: TGTGCCAGCAGCCTAGCCGAGGGGACAGTATACACAGATACGCAGTATTTT. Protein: CASSLAEGTVYTDTQYF.

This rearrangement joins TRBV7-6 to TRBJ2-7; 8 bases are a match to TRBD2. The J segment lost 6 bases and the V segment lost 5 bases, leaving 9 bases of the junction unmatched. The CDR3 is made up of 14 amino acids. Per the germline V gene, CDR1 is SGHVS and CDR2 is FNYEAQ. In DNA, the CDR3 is TGTGCCAGCAGCCAGTCGGGACTAGTCTCCGAGCAGTACTTC. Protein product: CASSQSGLVSEQYF.

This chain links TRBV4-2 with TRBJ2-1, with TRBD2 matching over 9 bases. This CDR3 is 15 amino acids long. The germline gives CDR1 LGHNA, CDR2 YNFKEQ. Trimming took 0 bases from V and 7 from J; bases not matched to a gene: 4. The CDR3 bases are TGTGCCAGCAGCCAAGATGTAGCGGGAGAAAATGAGCAGTTCTTC. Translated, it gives CASSQDVAGENEQFF.

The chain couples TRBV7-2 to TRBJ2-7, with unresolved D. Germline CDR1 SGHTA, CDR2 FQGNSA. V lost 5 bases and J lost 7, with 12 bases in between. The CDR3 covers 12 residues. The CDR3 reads CASSPYSREQYF. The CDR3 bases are TGTGCCAGCAGCCCGTACTCGCGGGAGCAGTACTTC.

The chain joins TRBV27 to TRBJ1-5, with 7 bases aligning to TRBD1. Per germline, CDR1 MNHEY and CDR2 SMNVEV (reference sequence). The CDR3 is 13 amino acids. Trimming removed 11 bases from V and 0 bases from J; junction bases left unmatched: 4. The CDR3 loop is CAGTVYSNQPQHF. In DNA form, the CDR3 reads TGTGCCGGGACAGTTTATAGCAATCAGCCCCAGCATTTT.

CDR3 DNA sequence: TGTGCCAGCACCCTTGACGGAGGGCCGGATACGCAGTATTTT. Translating it yields CASTLDGGPDTQYF. The chain uses TRBV2 and TRBJ2-3; D may be TRBD2 (6 bases). Germline assignment: CDR1 SNHLY and CDR2 FYNNEI. The CDR3 has 14 amino acids. Trimming took 7 bases from V and 6 from J, leaving 17 bases between them.

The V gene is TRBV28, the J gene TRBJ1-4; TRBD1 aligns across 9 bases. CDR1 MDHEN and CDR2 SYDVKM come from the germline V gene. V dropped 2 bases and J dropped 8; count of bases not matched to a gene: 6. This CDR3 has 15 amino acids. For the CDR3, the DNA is TGTGCCAGCAGTTTAGAAGGACAGGGGCTGGAAAAACTGTTTTTT. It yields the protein CASSLEGQGLEKLFF. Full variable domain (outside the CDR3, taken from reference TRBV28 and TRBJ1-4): DVKVTQSSRYLVKRTGEKVFLECVQDMDHENMFWYRQDPGLGLRLIYFSYDVKMKEKGDIPEGYSVSREKKERFSLILESASTNQTSMYLCASSLEGQGLEKLFFGSGTQLSVL.

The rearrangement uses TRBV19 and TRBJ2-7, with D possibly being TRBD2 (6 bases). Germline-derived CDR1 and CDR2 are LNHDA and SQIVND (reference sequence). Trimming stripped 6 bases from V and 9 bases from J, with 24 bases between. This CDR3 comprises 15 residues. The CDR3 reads CASSPAGLNRILQYF. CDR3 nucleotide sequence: TGTGCCAGTAGCCCGGCGGGACTCAACCGGATTCTGCAGTACTTC.

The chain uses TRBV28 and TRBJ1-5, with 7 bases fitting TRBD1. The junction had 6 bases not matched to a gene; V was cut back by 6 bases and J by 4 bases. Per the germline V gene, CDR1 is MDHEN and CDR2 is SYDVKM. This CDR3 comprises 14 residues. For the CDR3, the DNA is TGTGCCAGCAGGCCGGGACAGATAAATCAGCCCCAGCATTTT. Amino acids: CASRPGQINQPQHF.

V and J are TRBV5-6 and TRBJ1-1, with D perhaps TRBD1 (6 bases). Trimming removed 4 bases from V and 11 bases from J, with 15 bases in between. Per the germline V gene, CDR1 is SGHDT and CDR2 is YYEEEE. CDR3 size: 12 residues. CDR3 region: CASSHRDAEAFF. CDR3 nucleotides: TGTGCCAGCAGCCACAGGGACGCAGAGGCTTTCTTT.